This entry lists 17 T cell receptor beta chains sequenced from one sample in a study of T cell responses to AZD1222 COVID-19 vaccine. Profiling relied on immunoSEQ multiplex PCR, and the TCRdb table lists in-frame clones only, not all of them. The data contain roughly 160,000 clones, 92% of them singletons. The input for sequencing was peripheral blood, taken 28 days after the second AZD1222 dose. The source of these receptors is an adult who received the AZD1222 COVID-19 vaccine.

V and J are TRBV5-6 and TRBJ1-3; D uncertain. Trimming took off 0 bases at V and 8 bases at J, with 9 bases between the two ends. This CDR3 contains 13 residues. From germline, CDR1 is SGHDT and CDR2 YYEEEE. CDR3 residues: CASSLEGSHTIYF. The CDR3 DNA sequence: TGTGCCAGCAGCTTGGAAGGGAGTCACACCATATATTTT.

This chain connects TRBV2 to TRBJ2-5, with 14 bases that match TRBD2. Looked up from germline, CDR1 is SNHLY and CDR2 is FYNNEI. The ends lost 3 bases at V and 9 bases at J; junction bases unmatched: 6. This CDR3 is 15 amino acids long. The CDR3 bases are TGTGCCAGCAGTGAGGGGACTAGCGGGGGTCGGTCCCAGTACTTC. Its protein product is CASSEGTSGGRSQYF. The whole variable domain, filled in from reference TRBV2 and TRBJ2-5, reads EPEVTQTPSHQVTQMGQEVILRCVPISNHLYFYWYRQILGQKVEFLVSFYNNEISEKSEIFDDQFSVERPDGSNFTLKIRSTKLEDSAMYFCASSEGTSGGRSQYFGPGTRLLVL.

The V gene is TRBV5-1, the J gene TRBJ2-3; 8 bases match TRBD2. Germline loops: CDR1 SGHRS, CDR2 YFSETQ. The CDR3 sequence is 16 residues long. V lost 3 bases to trimming and J lost 3 bases; unmatched junction nucleotides: 9. The CDR3 coding sequence is TGCGCCAGCAGCTCGGGACTAGAGGTTGGAACAGATACGCAGTATTTT. Translated, it gives CASSSGLEVGTDTQYF.

The CDR3 DNA is TGTGCCAGCCGCTCTATTGCGGGGCGAGCAGATACGCAGTATTTT. Protein sequence: CASRSIAGRADTQYF. V usage is TRBV4-2 and J usage is TRBJ2-3, with a possible D match to TRBD2 (6 bases). CDR1 is LGHNA, CDR2 YNFKEQ, per germline. V was cut by 8 bases and J by 4 bases, with 19 bases left in between. The length of the CDR3 is 15 residues.

This clone appeared once. This chain connects TRBV27 to TRBJ2-2; 9 positions agree with TRBD2. The germline gives CDR1 MNHEY, CDR2 SMNVEV (reference sequence). The CDR3 sequence is 15 residues long. V trimming: 3 bases; J trimming: 5 bases; junction bases outside the gene matches: 4. CDR3 coding DNA: TGTGCCAGCAGTTTGAGGCGGGGGGGGACCGGGGAGCTGTTTTTT. It encodes CASSLRRGGTGELFF.

In this sample, this clone turned up once. The chain employs TRBV4-3 and TRBJ1-4, with D hard to call. CDR3 length: 14 amino acids. V was clipped by 3 bases and J by 4 bases, with 9 bases between them. The germline V gene encodes CDR1 LGHNA and CDR2 YSLEER. DNA of the CDR3: TGCGCCAGCAGCCACTTAGCGAGTAATGAAAAACTGTTTTTT. It specifies CASSHLASNEKLFF.

The rearrangement uses TRBV6-6 and TRBJ1-2; 7 bases fit TRBD1. V gave up 5 bases and J gave up 7 bases; unmatched junction bases: 19. Germline values: CDR1 MNHNY, CDR2 SVGAGI (reference sequence). The CDR3 extends over 17 amino acids. CDR3 amino acids: CASSLGGTESLVAGYTF. The DNA of the CDR3 is TGTGCCAGCAGTCTAGGGGGGACAGAGTCTTTGGTGGCTGGCTACACCTTC.

This chain connects TRBV6-2 or TRBV6-3 to TRBJ1-2; 8 positions match TRBD1. CDR1 and CDR2 (germline): MNHEY, SVGEGT. J was trimmed by 4 bases and V by 5 bases; bases with no gene match: 12. The CDR3 runs 16 residues. CDR3 protein: CASSHQPDRVGYGYTF. The CDR3 DNA follows: TGTGCCAGCAGTCATCAGCCGGACAGGGTTGGCTATGGCTACACCTTC.

This clone was observed a handful of times. In the same sample, other DNA sequences code for this CDR3. The J gene is TRBJ1-2, the V gene TRBV12-3 or TRBV12-4, with a tentative D call TRBD1 (6 bases). Trimming shortened V by 1 base and J by 4 bases, and 7 bases separated the two germline ends. The CDR3 consists of 13 residues. The DNA of the CDR3 is TGTGCCAGCAGTTTAGGGGGGCCCTATGGCTACACCTTC. As protein: CASSLGGPYGYTF.

V and J are TRBV27 and TRBJ2-5; D gene unclear. CDR1 MNHEY and CDR2 SMNVEV come from the germline V gene (reference sequence). CDR3 size: 13 residues. V lost 5 bases and J lost 5, with 12 bases in between. CDR3 amino acids: CASSIRVRETQYF. The CDR3 DNA reads TGTGCCAGCAGTATACGTGTCCGGGAGACCCAGTACTTC.

DNA for the CDR3: TGTGCCAGTAGTATAACAAACACCGGGGAGCTGTTTTTT. It is translated as CASSITNTGELFF. This rearrangement joins TRBV19 to TRBJ2-2, with unresolved D. This CDR3 comprises 13 residues. V was shortened by 2 bases and J by 2 bases, with 3 bases between the two germline ends. CDR1 is LNHDA, CDR2 SQIVND, per germline (reference sequence).

The chain recombines TRBV5-4 with TRBJ2-4; a weak D match, TRBD2 (6 bases). The CDR3 contains 12 residues. The V gene's germline CDR1 is SGHNT and CDR2 YYREEE (reference sequence). V lost 2 bases and J 7 bases, leaving 7 bases between the germline ends. CDR3 in amino acids: CASSLGGNIQYF. CDR3 sequence (DNA): TGTGCCAGCAGCTTAGGAGGGAACATTCAGTACTTC.

The gene calls are TRBV9 and TRBJ2-5, with 10 bases aligning to TRBD2. CDR3 length: 18 amino acids. Germline values: CDR1 SGDLS, CDR2 YYNGEE. Germline trimming cut 0 bases from V and 4 bases from J; bases unmatched to any gene: 12. The CDR3 DNA is TGTGCCAGCAGCGTAGGCCCCGCGTCGGCTAGCGGGGGAGAGACCCAGTACTTC. This codes for CASSVGPASASGGETQYF.

The CDR3: CASSQGQGRLRSEAFF. For the CDR3, the DNA is TGTGCCAGCAGCCAAGGGCAGGGTCGTTTAAGGTCTGAAGCTTTCTTT. This chain uses TRBV4-2 with TRBJ1-1; TRBD1 might be the D (5 bases). CDR1 is LGHNA and CDR2 is YNFKEQ in the germline V gene. Trimming took off 1 base at V and 6 bases at J, with 18 bases between the two ends. This CDR3 comprises 16 residues.

The chain combines TRBV7-9 with TRBJ1-1; a possible D gene is TRBD1 (5 bases). This CDR3 region has 13 residues. Germline assignment: CDR1 SEHNR and CDR2 FQNEAQ (reference sequence). V was pared by 11 bases and J by 7 bases, with 20 bases between. This CDR3 reads CAGQKGALGEAFF. CDR3 DNA sequence: TGTGCCGGCCAGAAAGGGGCGCTGGGTGAAGCTTTCTTT. The variable domain in full, with the rest retrieved from reference TRBV7-9 and TRBJ1-1, is DTGVSQNPRHKITKRGQNVTFRCDPISEHNRLYWYRQTLGQGPEFLTYFQNEAQLEKSRLLSDRFSAERPKGSFSTLEIQRTEQGDSAMYLCAGQKGALGEAFFGQGTRLTVV.

This sequence joins TRBV19 and TRBJ1-5, with unresolved D. The V end was cut by 6 bases, the J end by 2 bases, with 14 bases between. Germline V CDR1 and CDR2: LNHDA, SQIVND (reference sequence). The CDR3 consists of 15 residues. The CDR3 nucleotides are TGTGCCAGTAGCGACTCGGCCCCTCGCAATCAGCCCCAGCATTTT. Translated, it gives CASSDSAPRNQPQHF.

The chain employs TRBV4-1 and TRBJ1-1, with TRBD1 matching over 8 bases. The CDR3 runs to 14 residues. Germline values: CDR1 MGHRA, CDR2 YSYEKL. Germline trimming cut 3 bases from V and 4 bases from J; bases unmatched to any gene: 4. CDR3 in DNA: TGCGCCAGCAGCCACGACAGGGGCGGCACTGAAGCTTTCTTT. Translating gives CASSHDRGGTEAFF.